The sequence of this TCR beta chain was determined in a study of tumor and adjacent non-tumor tissue in lung cancer (dated by TCRdb to 2016 to 2019). Context from the whole study: Patients with adenocarcinoma (approximately twelve), squamous cell carcinoma (2) and small cell lung cancer (1) were included in the cohort. The 15 enrolled patients, of whom about 10 were men and 5 were women, were aged roughly 31 to 80 years and were diagnosed with TNM stage I to III disease. Bulk TCRbeta repertoires were compared between lung tumor tissue and matched distant non-tumor lung tissue obtained from 15 lung cancer patients. Sequencing generated a total of 120 million or so productive TCRbeta reads, averaging about 4.17 million reads per sample. Fewer than 35 paired specimens, one tumor and one normal lung sample per patient, were profiled by TCRbeta CDR3 sequencing.

The research as a whole found: Significantly higher TCR diversity (inverse Simpson) was observed in tumor tissue than in normal lung tissue (approximately 440 vs 150, P = 0.0075, Mann-Whitney U test). The sequencing platform is not named in the methods, and unique molecular identifiers are not mentioned. With only approximately 16 patients in the cohort, the authors noted that larger samples and more detailed clinical data are needed. Because peripheral blood was not sequenced, blood TCRbeta repertoires in the lung cancer patients of the study were not examined. Younger patients had significantly higher TCR diversity, and higher tumor TCR diversity was associated with shorter overall and disease-free survival. In normal lung, the top 100 clones accounted for a significantly larger cumulative share of the repertoire than in tumor tissue.

Bulk unsorted tissue served as the source for RNA extraction, and RNA quality was assessed using a NanoDrop ND-1000 and an Agilent 2100. Newly diagnosed lung cancer patients without prior chemotherapy who had been admitted for thoracic surgery in China between August and November 2014 were enrolled as donors. Patients who had received previous radiotherapy or chemotherapy, or who had another concurrent cancer, were excluded from the study. Pieces of surgical tissue measuring about 1-2 cm3 were kept in RNAlater solution and stored at -80 degrees C until use. Library method: multiplex PCR. TCRdb lists the instrument as Illumina HiSeq 2500. Following protocols modified from ARM-PCR, the researchers constructed TCRbeta libraries through three rounds of nested PCR with primers (Table S4). Before sequencing, PCR products of 200-500 bp were excised from the gel and purified with the QIAquick gel extraction kit. The original pipeline was this. Reads were cleaned using Trimmomatic, were merged into complete CDR3 sequences using FLASH, and were assigned to V(D)J germline segments using MiTCR. VDJtools was used to compute clonal diversity as the inverse Simpson's index. In-frame sequences without a premature stop codon were defined as productive reads. TCRdb reprocessed the public reads (quality trimming at Q25 with fastp, clone calling with MiXCR) and kept in-frame beta chains. Identical CDR3 protein sequences are pooled into one entry, listed with their most common genes and DNA. The V and J calls were determined by TCRdb, not by the authors. In this sample the table shows 100,000 to 150,000 distinct CDR3 sequences, 55% to 75% of which occur a single time. The top ten clones comprise 9.5% to 15% of the sample.

The CDR3 sequence holds 14 residues, the cysteine and phenylalanine included. The sequence is cut down to CDR3 DNA, 42 bases in frame from base 1. From a lookup of the germline V gene (reference sequence), CDR1 and CDR2 are DFQATT and SNEGSKA. Trimming takes 6 bases from V and 3 bases from J, and the germline ends sit 18 bases apart. Regarding this clonotype: Its antigen is unknown. A much larger clone sits a single nucleotide away, making a read error possible.

The sample consisted of lung tumor tissue. In this chain, TRBV20-1 is recombined with TRBJ2-7; TRBD1 is perhaps the D gene, given 7 matching bases. The receptor comes from a man aged 30 to 39 with non-small cell lung cancer. The DNA sequence is given as TGCAGTGCCTCAGGGGGGCTAGTATTCTACGAGCAGTACTTC. Its protein product is CSASGGLVFYEQYF.